This TCR beta chain is drawn from a study of T cells after yellow fever vaccination. General study results and limits: Within FACS-sorted repertoires, abundant clonotypes contaminating from the bulk population could be present.

After removal of 2 bases from V and 5 bases from J, the junction contained 4 bases not matched to a gene. The CDR3 runs 15 residues. TCRdb re-called the 5' RACE reads through MiXCR, storing one row per CDR3 protein. Of about 63,000 distinct CDR3 sequences in the sample, 7.4% were seen once. This clonotype was observed at least ten times. Its antigen is currently unknown. Sequenced material: CD8+ T cells sorted from PBMCs, taken 15 days after the yellow fever booster vaccination. V is TRBV12-3 or TRBV12-4 and J is TRBJ2-2; TRBD1 matches at 8 bases. The TCR originated in a man under 40 who received the YFV17D yellow fever vaccine. CDR3 in DNA: TGTGCCAGCAGTTTATCCCGGACAGGGACCGGGGAGCTGTTTTTT. Translating it yields CASSLSRTGTGELFF.